Listed below are T cell receptor beta chains from one sample, sequenced in a study of blood T cell repertoires in COVID-19. Generated by immunoSEQ multiplex PCR, the TCRdb table keeps only in-frame clones and is missing some. The repertoire holds about 280,000 clones, with approximately 83% as singletons. What was sequenced was peripheral blood. The source is a young woman who had recovered from COVID-19. The conserved cysteine and the conserved F or W are not part of the CDR3 here. Only part of the rows carry a size: once, few, many, or a class if the clone is expanded.

TRBJ2-7,TRBV3-1/TRBV3-2,-,ASSLTGLLAYEQY
TRBJ2-2,TRBV6-5,-,ASSYPTGELF
TRBJ2-7,TRBV27,-,ASSVGGPNNEQY
TRBJ1-2,TRBV5-5,-,ASSLVGQGAYGYT
TRBJ2-1,TRBV19,-,ASSATGVMGRKVEQF
TRBJ1-6,TRBV6-5,-,ASTRTGSSPPLH
TRBJ1-1,TRBV27,-,ASRPGQGNTEAF
TRBJ2-7,TRBV11-3,-,ASSLEAQRDYEQY
TRBJ2-7,TRBV19,-,ASSASLAGVTYEQY
TRBJ1-1,TRBV7-9,-,ASSLEGESKAF
TRBJ2-3,TRBV24-1,-,ATSDTLDSSDTQY
TRBJ2-7,TRBV6-5,few,ATTAGPYEQY
TRBJ2-1,TRBV7-8,-,ASRLLAGTYNEQF
TRBJ2-3,TRBV7-2,-,ATGGTDTQY
TRBJ2-5,TRBV6-5,-,ASSYSGGSETQY
TRBJ2-7,TRBV6-5,-,ASSYSNRGGYEQY
TRBJ1-2,TRBV6-5,-,ASRVEGGPNYGYT
TRBJ2-7,TRBV29-1,-,SVDGTSGGNEQY
TRBJ2-2,TRBV9,once,ASGLAGPGELF
TRBJ1-2,TRBV25-1,few,ASSTAGGGYT
TRBJ2-2,TRBV30,-,AWSRTSGVNTGELF
TRBJ1-4,TRBV19,-,ATRSYNEKLF
TRBJ1-3,TRBV28,-,ASSLRRPSGNTIY
TRBJ1-2,TRBV29-1,-,SVEGGDYGYT
TRBJ1-1,TRBV2,-,ASSELLAKLNTEAF
TRBJ2-7,TRBV7-9,-,ASSPRLGGYEQY
TRBJ2-2,TRBV18,-,ASSPLGQTTGELF
TRBJ2-7,TRBV27,-,ASRLQGVSEQY
TRBJ1-1,TRBV28,-,AVRGGGTNTEAF
TRBJ1-5,TRBV7-9,-,ASSLAWGEGGNQPQH
TRBJ2-5,TRBV2,-,ASREDRVRETQY
TRBJ1-1,TRBV6-5,-,ASSYGGESEAF